Listed here are 28 T cell receptor beta chains from one sample, sequenced in a study of preoperative IRX-2 immunotherapy in early breast cancer. Specified treatment: preoperative locoregional IRX-2 cytokine immunotherapy. Produced via immunoSEQ multiplex PCR; TCRdb's table is partial and in-frame only. Among approximately 44,000 clones listed, approximately 94% were seen once. This specimen was tumor tissue, taken after IRX-2 immunotherapy. The origin of the receptors is a human donor with breast cancer.

The V call is TRBV14, the J call TRBJ2-3; maybe TRBD2 (5 bases). V lost 2 bases and J lost 0, with 9 bases in between. The CDR3 contains 15 residues. In germline, CDR1 is SGHDN, CDR2 FVKESK. The CDR3 DNA is TGTGCCAGCAGCCAACGACGGGGAAGCACAGATACGCAGTATTTT. As protein: CASSQRRGSTDTQYF.

The chain uses TRBV29-1 and TRBJ2-5, with D perhaps TRBD1 (5 bases). This CDR3 region has 12 residues. CDR1 and CDR2 from the germline V gene are SQVTM and ANQGSEA. The CDR3 DNA follows: TGCACCGGACGTGGGGCAGAAGAGACCCAGTACTTC. Amino acid sequence: CTGRGAEETQYF.

This clone was detected once. This chain links TRBV6-6 with TRBJ2-7; 10 bases align to TRBD1. The J segment lost 2 bases and the V segment lost 11 bases, leaving 6 bases of the junction unmatched. The CDR3 contains 13 residues. The germline V gene encodes CDR1 MNHNY and CDR2 SVGAGI (reference sequence). The CDR3 DNA reads as TGTGCCGGACGGACAGGGGGGGCCTACGAGCAGTACTTC. Its protein product is CAGRTGGAYEQYF.

The chain uses TRBV10-3 and TRBJ1-4; 12 bases are a match to TRBD1. Germline CDR1 and CDR2: ENHRY and SYGVKD. V shed 4 bases, J shed 4 bases, and the junction held 4 bases outside the gene matches. The CDR3 contains 16 residues. CDR3 residues: CAISGGQGANNEKLFF. The CDR3 nucleotides read TGTGCCATCAGTGGGGGACAGGGGGCCAATAATGAAAAACTGTTTTTT.

The chain combines TRBV15 with TRBJ2-7; D remains ambiguous. The CDR3 covers 14 residues. The V gene lost 0 bases and the J gene lost 5 bases, with 11 bases spanning the gap. Germline assignment: CDR1 LNHNV and CDR2 YYDKDF (reference sequence). The CDR3 loop reads CATSRDLSSDEQYF. The CDR3 DNA reads TGTGCCACCAGCAGAGATCTGTCCAGCGACGAGCAGTACTTC. Variable domain in full (rest from reference TRBV15 and TRBJ2-7): DAMVIQNPRYQVTQFGKPVTLSCSQTLNHNVMYWYQQKSSQAPKLLFHYYDKDFNNEADTPDNFQSRRPNTSFCFLDIRSPGLGDTAMYLCATSRDLSSDEQYFGPGTRLTVT.

The rearrangement uses TRBV10-3 and TRBJ2-5; D might be TRBD1 (5 bases). Gene TRBJ2-7 matches the end of the DNA better, so the J call may be wrong. There are 12 residues in the CDR3. CDR1 and CDR2 from the germline V gene are ENHRY and SYGVKD. Here the CDR3 reads CAIRLTDYEQYF. CDR3 coding DNA: TGTGCCATCAGGTTGACAGACTACGAGCAGTACTTC.

The chain joins TRBV5-4 to TRBJ1-2, with 7 bases fitting TRBD1. CDR3 length equals 13 residues. Germline V gene data show CDR1 as SGHNT and CDR2 as YYREEE (reference sequence). V shed 4 bases and J 8 bases; nucleotides not matched to a gene: 8. The CDR3 protein is CASSRARGRGYTF. The CDR3 DNA is TGTGCCAGCAGCCGCGCGAGGGGGCGAGGCTACACCTTC. The full variable domain, in which reference TRBV5-4 and TRBJ1-2 provide the parts outside the CDR3, is ETGVTQSPTHLIKTRGQQVTLRCSSQSGHNTVSWYQQALGQGPQFIFQYYREEENGRGNFPPRFSGLQFPNYSSELNVNALELDDSALYLCASSRARGRGYTFGSGTRLTVV.

A single count supports this clone. The rearrangement joins TRBV7-2 to TRBJ2-5, with TRBD2 identical over 9 bases. The CDR3 is made up of 15 amino acids. CDR1 and CDR2 from the germline V gene are SGHTA and FQGNSA. V lost 3 bases, J lost 4 bases, and 6 bases stayed unmatched. The DNA for the CDR3 is TGTGCCAGCAGCTTCGCCGGGACTAGCATAGAGACCCAGTACTTC. Amino acid sequence: CASSFAGTSIETQYF.

The chain links TRBV2 to TRBJ2-7; D is unresolved. CDR1 and CDR2 from the germline V gene are SNHLY and FYNNEI. V was pared by 5 bases and J by 4 bases, with 6 bases between. CDR3 length: 11 amino acids. The CDR3, as DNA: TGTGCCAGCAGTTCAGAGTACGAGCAGTACTTC. Protein sequence: CASSSEYEQYF.

CDR3 region: CASSQAPGTEDYEQYF. The CDR3 region has the DNA TGCGCCAGCAGCCAAGCCCCCGGGACCGAGGACTACGAGCAGTACTTC. The genes are TRBV4-3 and TRBJ2-7, with D perhaps TRBD1 or TRBD2 (5 bases each). The CDR3 spans 16 residues. CDR1 LGHNA and CDR2 YSLEER come from the germline V gene. V was shortened by 1 base and J by 3 bases, with 16 bases between the two germline ends.

This clone showed up just once. The genes are TRBV5-5 and TRBJ2-7, with D possibly matching TRBD1 (5 bases). Looked up from germline, CDR1 is SGHKS and CDR2 is YYEKEE (reference sequence). This CDR3 contains 13 residues. Trimming removed 0 bases from V and 3 bases from J, with 7 bases in between. The CDR3 DNA sequence: TGTGCCAGCAGCTTGGATAGGGGCTACGAGCAGTACTTC. Protein sequence: CASSLDRGYEQYF.

The chain employs TRBV4-2 and TRBJ2-3; D is possibly TRBD2 (5 bases). Trimming shortened V by 1 base and J by 0 bases, and 14 bases separated the two germline ends. Germline CDR1 LGHNA, CDR2 YNFKEQ. CDR3 length: 17 residues. The CDR3 region is CASSQGSGIWSTDTQYF. The CDR3 DNA reads as TGTGCCAGCAGCCAAGGCTCCGGGATCTGGAGCACAGATACGCAGTATTTT.

This chain links TRBV5-1 with TRBJ2-5; D is unclear. Germline values: CDR1 SGHRS, CDR2 YFSETQ. This CDR3 comprises 14 residues. V was clipped by 2 bases and J by 0 bases, with 8 bases between them. The CDR3 loop reads CASSFRADQETQYF. In DNA form, the CDR3 reads TGCGCCAGCAGCTTTAGGGCAGACCAAGAGACCCAGTACTTC.

The chain has TRBV10-3 and TRBJ1-3; possibly TRBD1 for D (5 bases). Germline V gene sequence: CDR1 ENHRY, CDR2 SYGVKD. V shed 2 bases and J shed 4 bases, with 6 bases lying between them. The CDR3 sequence is 13 residues long. The CDR3 region is CAISEGTGNTIYF. CDR3 DNA sequence: TGTGCCATCAGTGAGGGGACGGGAAACACCATATATTTT.

The chain is built from TRBV18 and TRBJ1-1, with TRBD1 matching over 8 bases. This CDR3 comprises 15 residues. The germline CDR1 and CDR2 sequences are KGHSH and LQKENI. V gave up 5 bases and J gave up 5 bases; unmatched junction bases: 10. CDR3 DNA: TGTGCCAGCTCATTCCGGACAGGGAGGGATACTGAAGCTTTCTTT. It translates to CASSFRTGRDTEAFF.

The chain combines TRBV7-9 with TRBJ1-4; D unclear. V was pared by 2 bases and J by 8 bases, with 12 bases between. The germline V gene encodes CDR1 SEHNR and CDR2 FQNEAQ (reference sequence). The length of the CDR3 is 14 residues. The CDR3, as DNA: TGTGCCAGCAGCTTACGAGCGAACGGGGAAAAACTGTTTTTT. Translating it yields CASSLRANGEKLFF. The variable domain in full, with the rest retrieved from reference TRBV7-9 and TRBJ1-4, is DTGVSQNPRHKITKRGQNVTFRCDPISEHNRLYWYRQTLGQGPEFLTYFQNEAQLEKSRLLSDRFSAERPKGSFSTLEIQRTEQGDSAMYLCASSLRANGEKLFFGSGTQLSVL.

The rearrangement uses TRBV10-3 and TRBJ1-2; TRBD1 matches at 8 bases. The V segment lost 4 bases and the J segment 10 bases; nucleotides outside the gene matches: 8. This CDR3 comprises 13 residues. Per germline, CDR1 ENHRY and CDR2 SYGVKD. The CDR3 spells CAISVSGGAHYTF. The DNA of the CDR3 is TGTGCCATCAGTGTCTCAGGGGGCGCGCACTACACCTTC.

This rearrangement joins TRBV18 to TRBJ1-4, with a tentative D call TRBD1 (5 bases). V lost 4 bases to trimming and J lost 3 bases, with 15 bases between them. Germline CDR1 and CDR2: KGHSH and LQKENI. The CDR3 is 16 amino acids. CDR3 sequence: CASSLQSRGSNEKLFF. The CDR3 DNA reads TGTGCCAGCTCACTCCAGTCCCGGGGCTCTAATGAAAAACTGTTTTTT. Full variable domain (remainder filled in from reference TRBV18 and TRBJ1-4): NAGVMQNPRHLVRRRGQEARLRCSPMKGHSHVYWYRQLPEEGLKFMVYLQKENIIDESGMPKERFSAEFPKEGPSILRIQQVVRGDSAAYFCASSLQSRGSNEKLFFGSGTQLSVL.

The chain is built from TRBV4-3 and TRBJ1-2; tentatively, D is TRBD1 (5 bases). Trimming shortened V by 0 bases and J by 3 bases, and 14 bases separated the two germline ends. The V gene's germline CDR1 is LGHNA and CDR2 YSLEER. CDR3 length: 16 residues. CDR3 sequence reads: CASSQEKGRGYYGYTF. CDR3 sequence (DNA): TGCGCCAGCAGCCAAGAGAAGGGGCGGGGATACTATGGCTACACCTTC.

The V gene is TRBV19, the J gene TRBJ2-7, with TRBD2 matching 14 bases. CDR1 and CDR2 from the germline V gene are LNHDA and SQIVND (reference sequence). The CDR3 is made up of 14 amino acids. After removal of 10 bases from V and 5 bases from J, the junction contained 7 bases not matched to a gene. The CDR3 coding sequence is TGTGCCACCAGACTAGCGGGAGGGCCCCACGAGCAGTACTTC. Amino acid sequence: CATRLAGGPHEQYF.

The chain has TRBV7-2 and TRBJ2-3; D perhaps matches TRBD1 (5 bases). Germline loops: CDR1 SGHTA, CDR2 FQGNSA. The length of the CDR3 is 17 residues. Trimming pared 4 bases from V and 6 bases from J, leaving 23 bases between. The CDR3 is CASSSSLYTRAGDTQYF. The CDR3 bases are TGTGCCAGCAGCTCCAGTTTATATACCAGGGCAGGGGATACGCAGTATTTT.

The chain couples TRBV5-1 to TRBJ2-3; D uncertain. V lost 2 bases and J 5 bases, leaving 15 bases between the germline ends. CDR3 size: 15 residues. CDR1 is SGHRS and CDR2 is YFSETQ in the germline V gene. In DNA form, the CDR3 reads TGCGCCAGCAGCTTTGTAGGAATCGCAATAGATACGCAGTATTTT. Protein sequence: CASSFVGIAIDTQYF.

This chain connects TRBV11-3 to TRBJ2-1; the match to TRBD2 covers 12 bases. CDR1 and CDR2 from the germline V gene are SGHNT and YENEEA. V trimming: 0 bases; J trimming: 2 bases; junction bases outside the gene matches: 5. This CDR3 has 18 residues. The DNA of the CDR3 is TGTGCCAGCAGCTTAGAGCTAGCGGGAGGGCCCCCCTACAATGAGCAGTTCTTC. Protein: CASSLELAGGPPYNEQFF.

This chain links TRBV6-6 with TRBJ2-3; D may be TRBD2 (7 bases). With 6 bases removed from V and 5 bases from J, the gap between germline ends came to 21 bases. CDR3 size: 16 residues. Germline CDR1 MNHNY, CDR2 SVGAGI (reference sequence). The DNA of the CDR3 is TGTGCCAGCAGAATCCATGCGGGGGCCGGGAGAGATACGCAGTATTTT. It translates to CASRIHAGAGRDTQYF.

The chain has TRBV9 and TRBJ2-1, with D maybe TRBD2 (6 bases). The CDR3 runs 15 residues. From germline, CDR1 is SGDLS and CDR2 YYNGEE. Trimming stripped 0 bases from V and 6 bases from J, with 13 bases between. The CDR3: CASSVGGTALNEQFF. Written as DNA, the CDR3 is TGTGCCAGCAGCGTAGGTGGGACTGCCCTCAATGAGCAGTTCTTC.

V and J are TRBV6-6 and TRBJ1-1; D gene ambiguous. CDR1 is MNHNY, CDR2 SVGAGI, per germline (reference sequence). The CDR3 contains 11 residues. The ends were cut back, 11 bases at V and 5 bases at J, with 12 bases in the middle. The chain's CDR3 is CAVNRVTEAFF. The CDR3, as DNA: TGTGCCGTTAATAGGGTTACTGAAGCTTTCTTT.

V usage is TRBV7-2 and J usage is TRBJ2-1; 8 bases are shared with TRBD1. Trimming took 5 bases from V and 9 from J; bases not matched to a gene: 6. The CDR3 is made up of 13 amino acids. CDR1 is SGHTA and CDR2 is FQGNSA in the germline V gene. The CDR3 reads CASSADRGGEQFF. The CDR3 region has the DNA TGTGCCAGCAGCGCCGACAGGGGCGGTGAGCAGTTCTTC.

Details on this clone: The sample carries other DNA sequences with the same CDR3. The V call is TRBV14, the J call TRBJ2-7, with a possible D match to TRBD1 (6 bases). CDR1 SGHDN and CDR2 FVKESK come from the germline V gene. V was trimmed by 3 bases and J by 2 bases, leaving 11 bases between them. The length of the CDR3 is 14 residues. The CDR3 here is CASSQQGLAYEQYF. The DNA for the CDR3 is TGTGCCAGCAGCCAGCAGGGGTTAGCCTACGAGCAGTACTTC.